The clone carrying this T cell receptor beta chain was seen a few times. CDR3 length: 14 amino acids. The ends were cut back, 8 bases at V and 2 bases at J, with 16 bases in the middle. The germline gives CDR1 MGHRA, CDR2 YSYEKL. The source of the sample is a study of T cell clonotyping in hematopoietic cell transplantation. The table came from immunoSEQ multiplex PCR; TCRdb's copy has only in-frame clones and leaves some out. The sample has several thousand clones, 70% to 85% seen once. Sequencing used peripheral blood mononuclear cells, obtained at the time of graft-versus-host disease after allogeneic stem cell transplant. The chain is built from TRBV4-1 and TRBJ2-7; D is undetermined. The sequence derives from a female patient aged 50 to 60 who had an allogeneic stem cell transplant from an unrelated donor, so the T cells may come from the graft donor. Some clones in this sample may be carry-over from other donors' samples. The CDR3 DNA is TGCGCCAGCCGTGATCCAGGAGACCCCTACGAGCAGTACTTC. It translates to CASRDPGDPYEQYF.